This is a list of T cell receptor beta chains from one sample in a study of T cell responses to AZD1222 COVID-19 vaccine. Assay used: immunoSEQ multiplex PCR; TCRdb lists only in-frame clones, some missing. The sample has approximately 100,000 clones; roughly nine tenths are singletons. The sample here was peripheral blood, taken on day 0 of AZD1222 vaccination. These receptors were taken from an adult in good health. CDR3s include the opening cysteine and the closing phenylalanine or tryptophan. Clone size is given for some rows only: seen once, a few or many times, or a class if the clone is expanded.

v_call clone_size cdr3_aa
TRBV27 - CASSLSSWATFEQYF
TRBV7-2 once CASSLLVGGYTF
TRBV3-1/TRBV3-2 - CASSQAGTGNTIYF
TRBV19 - CASSYRTANTEAFF
TRBV4-2 - CASSQAGTDYGYTF
TRBV5-1 - CASSLARQKNSYEQYF
TRBV2 - CASSDRGVRETQYF
TRBV12-3/TRBV12-4 - CASSDLNTGELFF
TRBV5-4 - CASSLASRAGGLTDTQYF
TRBV5-1 - CASSFGRVNTGELFF
TRBV5-1 - CASSLLQGALGYTF
TRBV7-2 - CASSSEALTTEAFF
TRBV7-3 - CASSLKVGEAGTDTQYF
TRBV19 - CASSRGDSLGYTF
TRBV7-2 - CASSSTGGQPQHF
TRBV20-1 - CSARATETQYF
TRBV19 - CASSTWDSRTEAFF
TRBV4-1 - CASSQDLGRLITEAFF
TRBV28 - CASSLQGHTEAFF
TRBV5-1 - CASSLGQGGNSPLHF
TRBV6-5 - CAVRRGVTGELFF
TRBV2 - CASNGASGAYNEQFF
TRBV6-5 - CASRPKTGVSEQYF
TRBV7-6 - CASGAGGPSSTDTQYF
TRBV4-3 - CASSQGSYEQYF
TRBV19 - CASSTRRGASHEQFF